This T cell receptor (beta chain) is drawn from a study of cytomegalovirus exposure and HLA in healthy donors (dated by TCRdb to the late 2010s). Regarding the study in general: According to an earlier analysis of around 600 of the donors, about 179 million T cells yielded over 90 million unique TCR beta sequences and roughly 280 Gb of sequence data. Among about 360 genotyped donors of the cohort, an average of around 240,000 unique TCR beta nucleotide sequences were sequenced per donor, roughly 20% of them non-productive. In addition to the first cohort of hundreds of subjects, a separate validation cohort of 130 or so different subjects was used. Every discovery cohort repertoire had been produced on one sequencing platform. Of the roughly 400 genotyped donors, over 70% fell in the genetic ancestry cluster associated with self-reported Caucasian donors. The study aimed to test whether signatures of past pathogen exposure could be identified by cataloging public T cell receptors. A later analysis re-analyzed previously published TCR beta repertoires from 650 to 800 donors and added high-resolution HLA genotyping to study TCR occurrence patterns. About 300 gigabases of sequencing data and tens of millions of unique TCR sequences made up an early release that covered approximately 700 HLA-typed donors. HLA typing included class I and class II loci at four-digit resolution. High-throughput TCR immunosequencing, statistical association of individual TCRs with disease status, and machine learning were combined to predict cytomegalovirus infection status. The study used immunosequencing to profile the T cell repertoires of approximately 640 subjects and linked those repertoires to cytomegalovirus serostatus. Rather than drawing on any new phenotypic data, the later analysis identified candidate immune exposures from TCR beta sequences and the way those sequences occurred across donors. Alongside the repertoire data, information on donor age, sex, ethnicity and CMV serostatus was compiled. Genome-wide SNP genotypes for about 65% of the roughly 670 donors were used in a later genetic analysis, which treated that subset as a discovery cohort. Because of strong linkage in the cohort, roughly five DR-DQ haplotypes were treated as single units for association and clustering. In an earlier analysis of 500 to 650 of the donors, high-throughput TCR beta sequencing was used to judge whether each TCR beta V gene segment behaved as functional or pseudogenic. The number of donors typed differed by locus, with about 629-640 for A, B, C, DRB1 and DQB1, around 500 for DQA1, about 610 for DPA1, and approximately 470 for DPB1.

The CDR3, cysteine through phenylalanine, is 15 amino acids long. CDR3 DNA only is kept here, 45 bases in frame from base 1. Germline trimming amounts to 4 bases on V and 5 bases on J, with 5 as the count of junction bases outside the gene matches. The CDR1 and CDR2 encoded by the germline V gene are KGHSH and LQKENI. As to this clone: What antigen it recognizes has not been identified. Qualities for individual bases were not recorded, and no much larger clone is one base off.

In total, about 650 healthy bone marrow donors made up the cohort. At the time of sampling, all cohort members were nominally healthy, though unrecorded immune exposures were likely present. The donor tested CMV seropositive, placing the donor among the 310 or so seropositive members of the cohort. Each donor provided a peripheral blood sample, and peripheral blood mononuclear cells were used for TCR beta sequencing. The Qiagen DNeasy Blood Extraction Kit was used to extract genomic DNA from the blood cell samples. Library preparation employed the immunoSEQ multiplex PCR assay. The multiplex PCR relied on a mix of 60 forward primers for TCR Vbeta segments and 13 reverse primers for TCR Jbeta segments. A multiplex PCR assay on genomic DNA amplified the CDR3 region of rearranged TCR beta genes. The amplified TCR beta libraries were sequenced on the Illumina HiSeq System as 87-base-pair reads. On the authors' methods: A later analysis tallied roughly 76 million unique TCR beta chains across the 700 or so repertoires, and approximately 12 million of those chains were shared by two or more donors. Raw reads were error-corrected and collapsed into unique sequences by a nearest-neighbor algorithm in which closely related sequences were merged to remove PCR and sequencing errors. CDR3 sequences were aligned to IMGT reference sequences to assign V, D and J gene segments. For a sequence to be retained, a match of at least six nucleotides to both a V gene segment and a J gene segment was required. A rearrangement was called productive if the CDR3 had no stop codons and remained in frame with V and J, and every other rearrangement was called non-productive. Following IMGT convention, CDR3 was defined as the stretch from the second conserved V-encoded cysteine up to the conserved J-encoded phenylalanine. The earlier analysis of about 610 of the donors excluded sequences that lacked an unambiguous match to a single V gene segment. In an earlier analysis of several hundred of the donors, V segments were called functional above 56.7% productive rearrangements and were called segregating when the between-donor standard deviation exceeded 5%. A statistical classification framework was developed to diagnose cytomegalovirus status using the catalog of TCR beta chain sequences. In a later analysis, V and J genes were assigned by comparing TCR nucleotide sequences against IMGT/GENE-DB human TR gene sequences. Using the TCRdist pipeline, a later analysis assigned CDR3 sequences along with most-parsimonious VDJ recombination scenarios. In a later analysis, each TCR beta chain was defined by its CDR3 amino acid sequence together with its V-gene family, and reads lacking a unique V-gene family were excluded. To address suspected cross-contamination and a sequencing artifact, a later analysis removed around 590 highly shared, low-generation-probability nucleotide sequences. In a later analysis, a clonal expansion index was calculated for each public chain from normalized within-repertoire ranks of inferred template counts. Generation probabilities in a later analysis came from a VDJ recombination model fitted to out-of-frame rearrangements, and those results were checked against IGoR. Hypergeometric tests were used in a later analysis to score TCR-TCR, TCR-HLA and TCR-CMV co-occurrence, with a repertoire-size bias correction applied to the TCR pairs. A later analysis estimated false discovery rates by permuting HLA or CMV assignments 20 times. A later analysis grouped co-occurring TCRs with DBSCAN, adding TCRdist sequence similarity when clustering within HLA-allele-positive subsets. Co-occurrence clustering excluded repertoires with fewer than 30,000 or more than 120,000 public chains, plus five with anomalous nucleotide sharing. This immuneACCESS table, as held by TCRdb, lists in-frame sequences with V and J called but not all clones. Of the missing ones, under half trace to an unresolved V gene in checked studies; the others have no known cause. The DNA gave D and trimming, while V, J and clone size come from that table. The sample data list some 150,000 clones, and approximately 78% of these were observed just once. About 8.6% of the sample belongs to the ten largest clones.

The paper's findings and limits, for the study overall: In a later analysis, HLA-associated TCR beta chains showed more clonal expansion and lower generation probabilities than non-associated chains that were equally common. A later analysis found that most CMV-associated TCR beta chains appeared HLA-restricted, with HLA associations seemingly driven largely by CMV exposure. Specific HLA alleles were associated with 18,000 or so TCR beta sequences at a false discovery rate of 0.05 in a later analysis. Because HLA typing was unavailable for some donors at each locus, only the typed subset was used in association tests. Several of the top co-occurrence clusters appeared to be linked to parvovirus B19, influenza, CMV and Epstein-Barr virus, according to a later analysis. Broadly in line with IMGT annotations, most TCR beta V segments showed up in productive rearrangements about 87% or about 30% of the time in an earlier analysis of around 550 of the donors. When HLA alleles, especially DR and DQ, strongly co-occurred, attributing TCR associations to individual alleles was difficult. The earlier analysis of 587 of the donors excluded about 16 rarely observed V segments, including chromosome 9 orphons, because counts were too low. According to a later analysis, TCR association rates differed among HLA loci, with DRB1 alleles showing the most associated TCRs and HLA-C alleles showing the fewest. The study listed 150 to 200 TCR beta chains as associated with cytomegalovirus. In this cohort, only TCR beta chains were sequenced, and detectable features were limited by the absence of alpha or paired-chain data. Most TCR sequences were observed very rarely across donors, whereas some public TCRs were present in many individuals. In vitro tests confirmed that a few of the cytomegalovirus-associated TCR beta chains recognize cytomegalovirus antigens. It was suggested by the authors that the approach could potentially be generalized to other disease states and immunological phenotypes. A further reported finding was that TCR beta sequences accurately predicted the HLA-A and HLA-B alleles for most subjects in the first cohort. A later genetic analysis associated a missense DCLRE1C variant with V-gene and J-gene trimming of TCR beta chains, and an independent cohort replicated the association. The classifier was reported to diagnose cytomegalovirus status with high specificity and sensitivity in both the original cohort and the validation cohort. Because the 87-base-pair reads could not distinguish some IMGT-functional V segments, including TRBV6-2 and TRBV6-3, those segments were excluded. The sequencing pipeline was judged likely to have produced a cluster of highly shared sequence variants as a technical artifact. Correlated functional status among segregating V segments might reflect linkage disequilibrium, but an unknown experimental factor could not be ruled out. CMV serostatus was the only immune exposure information available for the cohort. Compared with the roughly 670-donor mean, donors in an Asian-associated ancestry cluster had fewer N-insertions in productive TCRs, according to a later genetic analysis. Sequencing depth was assumed to be roughly uniform across donors in the presence/absence analyses, though that assumption may not hold.

This sequence uses TRBV18 and TRBJ1-5; 10 bases in between match TRBD1. The receptor was isolated from a woman between 45 and 65 years old in good health and CMV-seropositive. Sequencing used PBMCs. The CDR3 here reads CASSLTGGKDQPQHF. In nucleotides, the sequence is TGTGCCAGCTCACTGACAGGGGGCAAGGATCAGCCCCAGCATTTT.